This T cell receptor beta chain stems from a study of identical twins' blood T cells. Study-level findings and limits: Top TCRbeta clonotypes were shared more with twin than unrelated donors. Shared CDR3 clonotype counts tracked mainly the product of cloneset sizes.

A remark on this clonotype: Its specificity is unknown.

TCR cDNA libraries came from RNA via a modified published protocol. Each TCR cDNA library carried sample-specific barcodes on both ends. TCRdb passed the 5' RACE reads through MiXCR, listing each CDR3 protein once. The data hold 350,000 to 400,000 distinct CDR3 sequences, with 28% observed a single time. Trimming cost V 4 bases and J 0 bases, with 10 bases left between them. The CDR3 loop spans 15 amino acids. CDR1 is LNHNV and CDR2 is YYDKDF in the germline V gene (reference sequence). The V and J genes are TRBV15 and TRBJ1-5; D is undetermined. What was sequenced was PBMCs. The source of this sequence is a woman aged 18 to 49 in good health. The CDR3: CATSIGVDSNQPQHF. In DNA, the CDR3 is TGTGCCACCAGCATAGGAGTGGATAGCAATCAGCCCCAGCATTTT.